This TCR beta chain is drawn from a study of CD8+CD57+ T cells in acquired aplastic anemia. Study details: Yields of DNA that came from sorted CD4+ and CD8+ cells averaged about 3.5 ug. Healthy donors yielded roughly 9.8 million CD4+ cell reads on average.

General study points: The number of CD8+ CDR3 sequences shared by patients and controls was twenty-nine. CD8+ Simpson's diversity did not differ significantly between patients and controls.

A note on this clonotype: The antigen remains unidentified.

The template for TCR beta VDJ and CDR3 sequence profiling was genomic DNA. TCRdb itself ran the reads through MiXCR, one entry per CDR3 protein. The sample has some 170,000 distinct CDR3 sequences, roughly 45% seen once. Material for sequencing was sorted CD4+, CD8+, or CD8+CD57+ T cells (not recorded which) from PBMCs. This clonotype was sampled from a human donor in good health.

CDR3 bases: TGCAGCGGATCAGCCGGGACCGCCGTGAACACTGAAGCTTTCTTT. This translates into CSGSAGTAVNTEAFF. The chain carries TRBV29-1 and TRBJ1-1, with D possibly matching TRBD1 (5 bases). Germline CDR1 SQVTM, CDR2 ANQGSEA. Trimming left V 7 bases short and J 0 bases short, with 18 bases between. This CDR3 region has 15 residues.